This TCR beta chain derives from a study of blood T cells in healthy people across ages. Study results and caveats: Strongly correlated with naive T cell percentage was TCR beta diversity. TCR beta diversity per million T cells fell roughly linearly with age.

Trimming took 7 bases from V and 2 from J, leaving 11 bases between them. Germline V lookup: CDR1 MNHEY, CDR2 SVGEGT. The length of the CDR3 is 13 residues. Together with a sample-barcoded 5' primer, a J-beta primer mix was included in a second PCR lasting about 6 to 11 cycles. Unique molecular identifiers of 12 random nucleotides labeled each cDNA. TCRdb itself ran the 5' RACE reads through MiXCR, one entry per CDR3 protein. This table has approximately 1,700,000 distinct CDR3 sequences, about two fifths appearing once. The draw of peripheral blood yielded around 9.6 milliliters from each donor. On this clonotype: Its specificity is unknown.

This TCR came from a human donor in good health. The chain is built from TRBV6-2 or TRBV6-3 and TRBJ1-2; D ambiguous. Sequenced: blood. The CDR3 nucleotides are TGTGCCAGCAACCCTACAGCGAACTATGGCTACACCTTC. Protein: CASNPTANYGYTF.